This TCR beta chain was identified in a study of STAT5B mutations in CD4+ large granular lymphocyte leukemia. Trimming pared 2 bases from V and 7 bases from J, leaving 18 bases between. In germline, CDR1 is SNHLY, CDR2 FYNNEI. The CDR3 spans 16 residues. Produced via immunoSEQ multiplex PCR; TCRdb's table is partial and in-frame only. The profile shows about 29,000 clones, under 85% of them singletons. The rearrangement joins TRBV2 to TRBJ1-5; D is undetermined. This clonotype was obtained from a human donor in good health. The sample consisted of CD4+ T cells from blood buffy coats. The CDR3 nucleotides read TGTGCCAGCAGTGAAAGAAGTAAGGTATTCGGCCAGCCCCAGCATTTT. Protein product: CASSERSKVFGQPQHF. The variable domain in full, with the rest retrieved from reference TRBV2 and TRBJ1-5, is EPEVTQTPSHQVTQMGQEVILRCVPISNHLYFYWYRQILGQKVEFLVSFYNNEISEKSEIFDDQFSVERPDGSNFTLKIRSTKLEDSAMYFCASSERSKVFGQPQHFGDGTRLSIL.